This TCR beta chain is from a study of T cells in Graves' hyperthyroidism and ophthalmopathy. The CDR3 regions of TCR beta were amplified from RNA transcripts. Initially, a first-round RT-PCR of the TCR CDR3 employed the HTBI primer set. Each CDR3 protein gets one entry after TCRdb re-called the multiplex PCR reads with MiXCR. This table holds more than 300,000 distinct CDR3 sequences, approximately 14% found once. Patients were excluded for uncontrolled infection, other autoimmune disease, pregnancy or lactation. The PBMCs were taken from over 9.5 ml of fresh peripheral blood. This clonotype appeared many times. Between the trimmed V and J ends, which lost 3 bases and 8 bases, there was a span of 14 bases. This CDR3 is 14 amino acids long.

The chain has TRBV12-3 or TRBV12-4 and TRBJ1-5; D perhaps matches TRBD1 (6 bases). The receptor was isolated from a woman in her thirties with Graves' ophthalmopathy. Sequenced: blood. In DNA form, the CDR3 reads TGTGCCAGCAGTTTTGGGCAGGGGCTTGAGCCCCAGCATTTT. This encodes CASSFGQGLEPQHF.